This T cell receptor beta chain appears in the sequencing data of a study of shared clonotypes between healthy human individuals. Study overall: Three men and two women, aged 18 to 49, were donors.

Study outcomes and limitations: Among donors, the sharing of clonotypes was expected to be influenced by sequencing depth. Some naive CD4 clonotypes, roughly 4.5%, turned up in common across several donors. All-four-donor shared clonotypes had higher generation probabilities than non-shared clonotypes did.

The V and J ends lost 1 base and 7 bases, in that order; junction bases with no gene match: 8. Germline V gene sequence: CDR1 SGHVS, CDR2 FQNEAQ. CDR3 size: 16 residues. The table came from immunoSEQ multiplex PCR; TCRdb's copy has only in-frame clones and leaves some out. This sample carries some 1,600,000 clones, 95% to 99% of them seen once, and the ten largest clones take about 0.45%. In regard to this clone: Antigen unknown.

This sequence was found in a man aged 30 to 39 in good health. Material: naive CD4+ T cells sorted from blood. The sample's subset: CD45RA+ positively selected. The J gene is TRBJ2-2, the V gene TRBV7-8; 8 bases are a match to TRBD2. The CDR3 loop reads CASSLGPGLVGGELFF. The CDR3 DNA reads TGTGCCAGCAGCTTAGGTCCGGGACTAGTTGGCGGGGAGCTGTTTTTT.